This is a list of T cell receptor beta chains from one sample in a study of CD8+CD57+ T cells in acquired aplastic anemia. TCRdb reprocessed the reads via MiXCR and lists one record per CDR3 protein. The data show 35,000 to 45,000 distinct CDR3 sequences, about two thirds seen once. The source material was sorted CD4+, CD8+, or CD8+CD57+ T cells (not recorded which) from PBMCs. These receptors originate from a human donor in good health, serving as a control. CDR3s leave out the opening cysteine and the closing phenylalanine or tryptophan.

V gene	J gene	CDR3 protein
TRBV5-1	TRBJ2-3	ASSPEGTDTQY
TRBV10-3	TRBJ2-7	AVSGRDRGHEQY
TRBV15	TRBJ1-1	ATSRDGTVNTEAF
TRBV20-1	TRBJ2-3	SARVGTSGGAGDTQY
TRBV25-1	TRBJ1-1	ASSELSGRRSGVTEAF
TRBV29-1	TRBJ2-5	SVAGGGETQY
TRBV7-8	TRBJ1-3	ASSLSRGNTIY
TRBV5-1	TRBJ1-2	ASSLSGAQNYGYT
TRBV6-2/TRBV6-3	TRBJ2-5	ASSYRTGLIPKETQY
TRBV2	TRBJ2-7	ASRQGYEQY
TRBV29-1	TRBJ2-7	SVGVGGEQY
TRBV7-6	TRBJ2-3	ASSLGTSGRSTDTQY
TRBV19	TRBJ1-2	ASSIDLSRDYGYT
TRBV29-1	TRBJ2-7	SVEAGDAEYEQY
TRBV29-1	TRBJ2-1	SVETGSYNEQF
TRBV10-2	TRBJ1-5	ASSEDGSNQPQH
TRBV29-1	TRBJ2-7	SVQAGTGGYEQY
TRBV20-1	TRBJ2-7	SAGDRGRGYEQY
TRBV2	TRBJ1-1	ASTGTGSEAF
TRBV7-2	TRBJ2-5	ASSLGVTEETQY
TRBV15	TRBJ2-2	ATSRERGGRSGELF
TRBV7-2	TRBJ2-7	ASSRGGGHYEQY
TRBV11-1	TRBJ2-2	ASSLSGELF
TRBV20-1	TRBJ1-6	SARPLDSPLH
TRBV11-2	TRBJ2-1	ASIQTGGHGSYNEQF
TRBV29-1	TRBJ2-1	SVEAAASEQF
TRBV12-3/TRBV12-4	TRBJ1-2	ASSLTGQGYT
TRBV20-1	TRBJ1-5	SAIPRAGNQPQH
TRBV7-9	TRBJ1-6	ASSLLEGSPLH
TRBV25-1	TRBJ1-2	ASSGIEGPNYGYT
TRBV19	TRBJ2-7	ASSIGQGSVYEQY
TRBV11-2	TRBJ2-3	ASSSDYRGTDTQY
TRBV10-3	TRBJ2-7	ASSYGDHSYEQY
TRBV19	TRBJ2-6	ASSADSGANVLT
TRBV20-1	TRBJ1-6	SAIGPYNSPLH
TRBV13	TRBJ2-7	ASSPTRTGGNGEQY
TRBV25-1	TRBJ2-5	ASSGSGKSQETQY
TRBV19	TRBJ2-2	ASTPQPNTGELF
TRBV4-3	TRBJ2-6	ASSQGLTGDAGANVLT
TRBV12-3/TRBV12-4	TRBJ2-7	ASSSGSSYEQY
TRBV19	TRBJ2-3	ASSIGRARPTDTQY
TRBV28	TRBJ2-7	ASNRPYGSSYEQY
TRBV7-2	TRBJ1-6	ASSLGLGDSPLH
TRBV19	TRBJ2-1	ASSTGQYNEQF
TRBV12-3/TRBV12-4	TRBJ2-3	ASSLVHRDTQY
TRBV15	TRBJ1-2	ATRGEGDGYT
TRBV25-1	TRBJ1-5	AISESIRGDQPQH
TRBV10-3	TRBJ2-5	AISVGETQY
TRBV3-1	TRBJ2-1	ASSQGNRGTRYNEQF
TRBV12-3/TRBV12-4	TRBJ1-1	ASSPRPGPITEAF
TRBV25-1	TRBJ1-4	ASSHPGTGGEKLF
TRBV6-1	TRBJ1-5	ASSEARTGYQPQH
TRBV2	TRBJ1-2	ASSDKGDDYGYT
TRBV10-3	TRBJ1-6	AMRNRGNSPLH
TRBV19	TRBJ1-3	ASMATEGNTIY
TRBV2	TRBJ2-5	ASTVPRETQY
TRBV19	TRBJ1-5	TSSIGQGFNQPQH